The 20 T cell receptor beta chains below come from one sample, sequenced in a study of T-cell reconstitution after alpha-beta-depleted transplantation in children. Unique molecular identifiers featured in how the TCRbeta library was prepared. MiXCR, applied by TCRdb to the PCR reads, yields one record per CDR3 protein. The data show about 130,000 distinct CDR3 sequences, approximately 8.7% seen once. The sequences come from PBMCs, mostly from graft donor cells, collected 180 days after TCRalphabeta/CD19-depleted stem cell transplant. Every receptor here comes from a girl in the first two years of life who had a stem cell transplant for combined immunodeficiency, so the T cells may come from the graft donor.

The chain links TRBV4-3 to TRBJ1-4; the match to TRBD1 covers 10 bases. Germline V CDR1 and CDR2: LGHNA, YSLEER. This CDR3 has 15 residues. V trimming: 5 bases; J trimming: 0 bases; junction bases outside the gene matches: 0. Written as DNA, the CDR3 is TGCGCCAGCAGCGGACAGGGGGCAACTAATGAAAAACTGTTTTTT. Its translation is CASSGQGATNEKLFF.

J is TRBJ2-7 and V is TRBV12-3 or TRBV12-4; 9 bases fit TRBD1. The trim removed 10 bases at V and 4 bases at J, leaving 5 bases unmatched. This CDR3 comprises 12 residues. The CDR3 spells CATGTGTYEQYF. The CDR3 DNA reads TGTGCCACAGGGACAGGGACGTACGAGCAGTACTTC.

This clonotype appeared a few times. The rearrangement joins TRBV20-1 to TRBJ1-4, with 9 bases that match TRBD1. Looked up from germline, CDR1 is DFQATT and CDR2 is SNEGSKA (reference sequence). With 4 bases clipped from V and 14 bases from J, the junction kept 5 bases outside the gene matches. This CDR3 contains 11 residues. The CDR3 region has the DNA TGCAGTGCTACTGGACAGGGGACGCTGTTTTTT. Translated: CSATGQGTLFF.

Here the CDR3 DNA reads TGTGCCATCAGTGAGTCCCCAGCGGGAGTAGAGACCCAGTACTTC. Protein: CAISESPAGVETQYF. This chain uses TRBV10-3 with TRBJ2-5; 8 positions agree with TRBD2. V was clipped by 0 bases and J by 4 bases; unmatched bases: 4. The CDR3 runs to 15 residues. Germline V gives CDR1 ENHRY, CDR2 SYGVKD.

V and J are TRBV12-3 or TRBV12-4 and TRBJ2-1; D may be TRBD2 (5 bases). The CDR3 is 17 amino acids. V dropped 1 base and J dropped 2 bases, with 15 bases sitting between them. The CDR3 region has the DNA TGTGCCAGCAGTTTAGTCTGGATTCGGGATACCTACAATGAGCAGTTCTTC. It encodes CASSLVWIRDTYNEQFF.

The genes are TRBV12-3 or TRBV12-4 and TRBJ2-5; possibly TRBD1 for D (5 bases). The V gene lost 1 base and the J gene lost 4 bases, with 16 bases spanning the gap. There are 16 residues in the CDR3. The CDR3 spells CASSLGATGTTETQYF. DNA for the CDR3: TGTGCCAGCAGTTTAGGGGCCACAGGAACTACAGAGACCCAGTACTTC.

The chain uses TRBV20-1 and TRBJ2-1; 9 positions agree with TRBD2. Looked up from germline, CDR1 is DFQATT and CDR2 is SNEGSKA (reference sequence). V dropped 6 bases and J dropped 9; count of bases not matched to a gene: 27. The CDR3 covers 19 residues. CDR3 bases: TGCAGTGCCATCTCTAGCGGGACGACCGCCCCTCCCACAGGGGTTGAGCAGTTCTTC. Translated: CSAISSGTTAPPTGVEQFF.

This clonotype was counted at least ten times. The chain has TRBV5-1 and TRBJ2-6; D uncertain. Trimming removed 0 bases from V and 2 bases from J, with 6 bases in between. This CDR3 region has 15 residues. The germline V gene encodes CDR1 SGHRS and CDR2 YFSETQ. The CDR3 DNA reads TGCGCCAGCAGCTTGGTAGGGACTGGGGCCAACGTCCTGACTTTC. Its protein is CASSLVGTGANVLTF.

The chain links TRBV4-3 to TRBJ1-1; weak D call: TRBD1 (5 bases). The CDR3 totals 14 residues. Trimming took 3 bases from V and 4 from J, leaving 12 bases between them. CDR1 LGHNA and CDR2 YSLEER come from the germline V gene. The CDR3 bases are TGCGCCAGCAGCCAGAGGGGCCAGTCCACTGAAGCTTTCTTT. Its protein product is CASSQRGQSTEAFF.

The chain carries TRBV24-1 and TRBJ2-1, with 12 bases lining up with TRBD2. V was pared by 9 bases and J by 7 bases, with 15 bases of the junction left unmatched. The CDR3 consists of 17 residues. Germline V lookup: CDR1 KGHDR, CDR2 SFDVKD. This CDR3 is CATQKTSGSKVTNEQFF. CDR3 bases: TGTGCCACCCAAAAGACTAGCGGGAGTAAGGTAACTAATGAGCAGTTCTTC.

CDR3 coding DNA: TGTGCCAGCAGCTTAAGCGGTTTGAACACTGAAGCTTTCTTT. Its protein product is CASSLSGLNTEAFF. The chain couples TRBV11-2 to TRBJ1-1, with D unresolved. CDR1 is SGHAT, CDR2 FQNNGV, per germline. CDR3 size: 14 residues. V gave up 2 bases and J gave up 0 bases, with 7 bases separating them.

This clonotype was seen a few times. The gene calls are TRBV18 and TRBJ1-1, with D possibly TRBD1 on 5 matching bases. V lost 1 base, J lost 11 bases, and 11 bases lay in between. Germline V gene sequence: CDR1 KGHSH, CDR2 LQKENI. The CDR3 has 12 residues. The CDR3 region is CASSPQGNRAFF. CDR3 sequence (DNA): TGTGCCAGCTCACCACAAGGCAACAGGGCTTTCTTT.

The rearrangement joins TRBV20-1 to TRBJ2-3; 8 bases are shared with TRBD2. Germline V gene lookup returns CDR1 DFQATT and CDR2 SNEGSKA (reference sequence). This CDR3 is built from 16 residues. Losses at the gene ends were 3 bases for V and 1 base for J; bases not matched to a gene: 9. The CDR3 DNA is TGCAGTGCTAGGGACGGGAGGGCAGGGCGCACAGATACGCAGTATTTT. This encodes CSARDGRAGRTDTQYF.

This clonotype has only a few counts. The chain combines TRBV20-1 with TRBJ2-3, with D tentatively TRBD1 (5 bases). V was cut by 4 bases and J by 0 bases, with 8 bases left in between. This CDR3 has 13 residues. From germline, CDR1 is DFQATT and CDR2 SNEGSKA (reference sequence). CDR3 residues: CSAKQASTDTQYF. Here the CDR3 DNA reads TGCAGTGCTAAACAGGCGAGCACAGATACGCAGTATTTT.

This clonotype was counted only a few times. The chain combines TRBV27 with TRBJ2-7; no clear D. Trimming pared 3 bases from V and 6 bases from J, leaving 15 bases between. Germline V gene data show CDR1 as MNHEY and CDR2 as SMNVEV (reference sequence). This CDR3 contains 14 residues. The CDR3 here is CASSFGPRVGEQYF. The CDR3 nucleotides are TGTGCCAGCAGTTTCGGCCCACGGGTCGGCGAGCAGTACTTC.

V and J are TRBV5-1 and TRBJ2-7, with D hard to call. Germline loops: CDR1 SGHRS, CDR2 YFSETQ. The CDR3 runs to 15 residues. Trimming cost V 1 base and J 7 bases, with 18 bases left between them. The CDR3 sequence is CASSLSAIKHREQYF. CDR3 DNA sequence: TGCGCCAGCAGCTTGTCGGCAATTAAACACAGAGAGCAGTACTTC.

The sample holds a few counts of this clonotype. The J gene is TRBJ2-5, the V gene TRBV6-5, with TRBD2 matching 8 bases. CDR1 is MNHEY, CDR2 SVGAGI, per germline. The V segment lost 2 bases and the J segment 3 bases; nucleotides outside the gene matches: 17. CDR3 length equals 19 residues. CDR3 sequence reads: CASSYLIAGGSKPKETQYF. Written as DNA, the CDR3 is TGTGCCAGCAGTTACCTCATCGCGGGGGGTTCCAAACCCAAAGAGACCCAGTACTTC.

The gene calls are TRBV7-2 and TRBJ1-2; D may be TRBD1 (6 bases). Germline V lookup: CDR1 SGHTA, CDR2 FQGNSA. Trimming took 5 bases from V and 5 from J, leaving 15 bases between them. The CDR3 spans 14 residues. The CDR3 reads CASSLGQKRYGYTF. The CDR3 DNA reads as TGTGCCAGCAGCCTTGGACAGAAACGATATGGCTACACCTTC. Based on the CDR3 plus reference TRBV7-2 and TRBJ1-2, the full variable domain is GAGVSQSPSNKVTEKGKDVELRCDPISGHTALYWYRQSLGQGLEFLIYFQGNSAPDKSGLPSDRFSAERTGGSVSTLTIQRTQQEDSAVYLCASSLGQKRYGYTFGSGTRLTVV.

This clonotype has ten or more counts. This rearrangement joins TRBV12-3 or TRBV12-4 to TRBJ2-3; D not certain. The CDR3 has 11 residues. Trimming shortened V by 6 bases and J by 3 bases, and 4 bases separated the two germline ends. DNA of the CDR3: TGTGCCAGCAGCTCAACAGATACGCAGTATTTT. It yields the protein CASSSTDTQYF.

This clonotype was detected a few times. The chain recombines TRBV20-1 with TRBJ2-7; D unresolved. The CDR3 has 10 amino acids. V dropped 5 bases and J dropped 3 bases, with 5 bases sitting between them. Germline CDR1 reads DFQATT; CDR2 reads SNEGSKA (reference sequence). The CDR3 nucleotides read TGCAGTGCTGAACTCTACGAGCAGTACTTC. Its translation: CSAELYEQYF.